These 16 T cell receptor beta chains were all obtained from the same sample, sequenced in a study of metastatic and nonmetastatic thyroid tumors (dated by TCRdb to the early 2020s). None of the patients had been given any treatment before thyroid surgery. Library prep was done by PCR. The listed sequencing device is Illumina HiSeq 4000. The public sequencing data were trimmed at Q25 with fastp and processed into clonotypes with MiXCR by TCRdb, which kept only in-frame beta chains. This sample holds tens of thousands of clones; roughly 12% were observed only once. Of the sample, roughly 13% falls within the top ten clones. Sequences were obtained from blood. These receptors all come from a female donor with papillary thyroid cancer or a benign thyroid nodule (not recorded which). Some clones in this sample may be carry-over from other donors' samples.

This sequence joins TRBV6-2 or TRBV6-3 and TRBJ2-2; 7 bases are shared with TRBD2. The CDR3 has 17 amino acids. Losses at the gene ends were 3 bases for V and 3 bases for J; bases not matched to a gene: 10. CDR1 MNHEY and CDR2 SVGEGT come from the germline V gene. The CDR3 spells CASSYLGRALDTGELFF. CDR3 in DNA: TGTGCCAGCAGTTATTTAGGGAGGGCCCTCGACACCGGGGAGCTGTTTTTT.

This clone was picked up many times. The V gene is TRBV29-1, the J gene TRBJ1-2, with a tentative D call TRBD1 (5 bases). V gave up 4 bases and J gave up 8 bases, with 14 bases separating them. There are 12 residues in the CDR3. Germline V lookup: CDR1 SQVTM, CDR2 ANQGSEA. CDR3: CSVVEGWWGYTF. CDR3 DNA sequence: TGCAGCGTTGTTGAGGGGTGGTGGGGCTACACCTTC. Filled out from reference TRBV29-1 and TRBJ1-2, the complete variable domain reads SAVISQKPSRDICQRGTSLTIQCQVDSQVTMMFWYRQQPGQSLTLIATANQGSEATYESGFVIDKFPISRPNLTFSTLTVSNMSPEDSSIYLCSVVEGWWGYTFGSGTRLTVV.

The V call is TRBV6-2 or TRBV6-3, the J call TRBJ2-1; 8 positions match TRBD2. From germline, CDR1 is MNHEY and CDR2 SVGEGT. There are 14 residues in the CDR3. The V gene end was trimmed by 6 bases and the J gene end by 4 bases; junction bases not matched to a gene: 5. The CDR3 sequence is CASRPREGYNEQFF. In nucleotides, the CDR3 is TGTGCCAGCAGACCACGGGAGGGATACAATGAGCAGTTCTTC.

This rearrangement joins TRBV30 to TRBJ1-1, with TRBD1 as a possible D gene (5 bases). Trimming stripped 4 bases from V and 10 bases from J, with 13 bases between. The CDR3 length is 11 residues. The germline CDR1 and CDR2 sequences are GTSNPN and SVGIG (reference sequence). The CDR3 DNA reads TGTGCCTGGACGCATCCAGGGAGAGCTTTCTTT. Amino acid sequence: CAWTHPGRAFF.

With respect to this clone: The identical CDR3 is also encoded by other nucleotide sequences in the sample. This chain uses TRBV5-1 with TRBJ2-7; either TRBD1 or TRBD2 may fit D (5 bases each). This CDR3 region has 16 residues. Germline V gives CDR1 SGHRS, CDR2 YFSETQ. The V and J ends lost 0 bases and 7 bases respectively, with 20 bases between them. The CDR3 DNA is TGCGCCAGCAGCTTGGTCCCTTCTGGGACGGTGCAAGAGCAGTACTTC. This gives the protein CASSLVPSGTVQEQYF.

This clone was observed at least ten times. This chain uses TRBV2 with TRBJ2-3, with 11 bases fitting TRBD2. CDR1 is SNHLY, CDR2 FYNNEI, per germline. This CDR3 contains 16 residues. J was trimmed by 5 bases and V by 6 bases; bases with no gene match: 10. CDR3 sequence: CASRGQNGLAGDTQYF. In nucleotides, the CDR3 is TGTGCCAGCAGAGGACAAAACGGACTAGCGGGAGATACGCAGTATTTT.

This clone was counted between two and nine times. One base away lies a much larger clone, so this may be a sequencing read error. The J gene is TRBJ2-1, the V gene TRBV11-2; TRBD2 matches 8 bases. The CDR3 has 16 residues. CDR1 SGHAT and CDR2 FQNNGV come from the germline V gene. Germline trimming cut 5 bases from V and 7 bases from J; bases unmatched to any gene: 13. CDR3 region: CASSVSTGGISNEQFF. In DNA form, the CDR3 reads TGTGCCAGCAGCGTGTCTACGGGAGGGATCTCAAATGAGCAGTTCTTC.

This clone was found many times. At the DNA level, this CDR3 is encoded by other sequences in the same sample as well. This chain joins TRBV7-2 and TRBJ2-7; TRBD1 might be the D (6 bases). Trimming left V 2 bases short and J 6 bases short, with 11 bases between. There are 13 residues in the CDR3. Germline-derived CDR1 and CDR2 are SGHTA and FQGNSA. The CDR3 DNA follows: TGTGCCAGCAGCTTAAGGGGCAGGGGCGAGCAGTACTTC. Translating gives CASSLRGRGEQYF.

Note on this clone: Being one base from a much bigger clone, this may be a read error. J is TRBJ2-3 and V is TRBV20-1; a possible D gene is TRBD1 (5 bases). Germline CDR1 is DFQATT and CDR2 is SNEGSKA (reference sequence). This CDR3 has 12 residues. The DNA of the CDR3 is TGCAGTGCTCAGGGCCTTCTAGATACGCGGTATTTT. It codes for CSAQGLLDTRYF.

This clone has a count of ten or more. The chain joins TRBV28 to TRBJ2-7; 12 bases match TRBD2. The CDR3 loop spans 15 amino acids. The germline V gene has CDR1 MDHEN and CDR2 SYDVKM. Trimming cost V 6 bases and J 3 bases; bases outside gene matches: 6. CDR3 DNA: TGTGCCAGCAGCCCTAGCGGGAGGGCCCTCTACGAGCAGTACTTC. Its translation is CASSPSGRALYEQYF.

This clone was counted ten times or more. This rearrangement joins TRBV3-1 to TRBJ1-6, with D possibly being TRBD1 (6 bases). Germline V gene sequence: CDR1 LGHDT, CDR2 YNNKEL (reference sequence). Trimming left V 3 bases short and J 4 bases short, with 13 bases between. CDR3 size: 16 residues. The CDR3 DNA is TGTGCCAGCAGCCACACCGGGACACAGTATAATTCACCCCTCCACTTT. As protein: CASSHTGTQYNSPLHF.

At least ten counts were recorded for this clone. The chain links TRBV5-1 to TRBJ2-7; D is tentatively TRBD1 or TRBD2 (7 bases each). Germline CDR1 and CDR2: SGHRS and YFSETQ. The CDR3 extends over 14 amino acids. V lost 1 base, J lost 8 bases, and 16 bases lay in between. The CDR3 spells CASSLSGTVDKQYF. The CDR3 coding sequence is TGCGCCAGCAGCTTGAGCGGGACAGTGGATAAGCAGTACTTC.

This clone was seen ten or more times. The genes are TRBV19 and TRBJ1-3, with D possibly being TRBD1 (5 bases). The V gene lost 8 bases and the J gene lost 4 bases, with 12 bases spanning the gap. The length of the CDR3 is 13 residues. Germline lookup yields CDR1 LNHDA and CDR2 SQIVND (reference sequence). Written as DNA, the CDR3 is TGTGCCAGTGGTGCGGGGCGCGGAAACACCATATATTTT. This sequence encodes CASGAGRGNTIYF.

The chain has TRBV30 and TRBJ2-1; D gene ambiguous. CDR3 size: 11 residues. Germline V gene sequence: CDR1 GTSNPN, CDR2 SVGIG (reference sequence). V was cut by 3 bases and J by 9 bases, with 9 bases left in between. The CDR3: CAWSFRVEQFF. The CDR3, as DNA: TGTGCCTGGAGCTTTAGGGTTGAGCAGTTCTTC. Full variable domain (outside the CDR3, taken from reference TRBV30 and TRBJ2-1): SQTIHQWPATLVQPVGSPLSLECTVEGTSNPNLYWYRQAAGRGLQLLFYSVGIGQISSEVPQNLSASRPQDRQFILSSKKLLLSDSGFYLCAWSFRVEQFFGPGTRLTVL.

This clone came up many times. The rearrangement links TRBV28 to TRBJ1-5, with D maybe TRBD1 (5 bases). Germline lookup yields CDR1 MDHEN and CDR2 SYDVKM. The CDR3 spans 19 residues. V lost 3 bases and J lost 0, with 21 bases in between. DNA of the CDR3: TGTGCCAGCAGTTTTTTTTCCGGGGGAGATATACTTAGCAATCAGCCCCAGCATTTT. Its protein is CASSFFSGGDILSNQPQHF. Using reference TRBV28 and TRBJ1-5 for the parts outside the CDR3, the full variable domain is DVKVTQSSRYLVKRTGEKVFLECVQDMDHENMFWYRQDPGLGLRLIYFSYDVKMKEKGDIPEGYSVSREKKERFSLILESASTNQTSMYLCASSFFSGGDILSNQPQHFGDGTRLSIL.

This clone was found many times. The gene calls are TRBV2 and TRBJ2-3; perhaps TRBD1 as D (6 bases). CDR1 is SNHLY and CDR2 is FYNNEI in the germline V gene. Trimming left V 1 base short and J 3 bases short, with 8 bases between. This CDR3 region has 14 residues. This CDR3 reads CASSEEGVTDTQYF. The CDR3 DNA reads as TGTGCCAGCAGTGAAGAGGGGGTGACAGATACGCAGTATTTT.